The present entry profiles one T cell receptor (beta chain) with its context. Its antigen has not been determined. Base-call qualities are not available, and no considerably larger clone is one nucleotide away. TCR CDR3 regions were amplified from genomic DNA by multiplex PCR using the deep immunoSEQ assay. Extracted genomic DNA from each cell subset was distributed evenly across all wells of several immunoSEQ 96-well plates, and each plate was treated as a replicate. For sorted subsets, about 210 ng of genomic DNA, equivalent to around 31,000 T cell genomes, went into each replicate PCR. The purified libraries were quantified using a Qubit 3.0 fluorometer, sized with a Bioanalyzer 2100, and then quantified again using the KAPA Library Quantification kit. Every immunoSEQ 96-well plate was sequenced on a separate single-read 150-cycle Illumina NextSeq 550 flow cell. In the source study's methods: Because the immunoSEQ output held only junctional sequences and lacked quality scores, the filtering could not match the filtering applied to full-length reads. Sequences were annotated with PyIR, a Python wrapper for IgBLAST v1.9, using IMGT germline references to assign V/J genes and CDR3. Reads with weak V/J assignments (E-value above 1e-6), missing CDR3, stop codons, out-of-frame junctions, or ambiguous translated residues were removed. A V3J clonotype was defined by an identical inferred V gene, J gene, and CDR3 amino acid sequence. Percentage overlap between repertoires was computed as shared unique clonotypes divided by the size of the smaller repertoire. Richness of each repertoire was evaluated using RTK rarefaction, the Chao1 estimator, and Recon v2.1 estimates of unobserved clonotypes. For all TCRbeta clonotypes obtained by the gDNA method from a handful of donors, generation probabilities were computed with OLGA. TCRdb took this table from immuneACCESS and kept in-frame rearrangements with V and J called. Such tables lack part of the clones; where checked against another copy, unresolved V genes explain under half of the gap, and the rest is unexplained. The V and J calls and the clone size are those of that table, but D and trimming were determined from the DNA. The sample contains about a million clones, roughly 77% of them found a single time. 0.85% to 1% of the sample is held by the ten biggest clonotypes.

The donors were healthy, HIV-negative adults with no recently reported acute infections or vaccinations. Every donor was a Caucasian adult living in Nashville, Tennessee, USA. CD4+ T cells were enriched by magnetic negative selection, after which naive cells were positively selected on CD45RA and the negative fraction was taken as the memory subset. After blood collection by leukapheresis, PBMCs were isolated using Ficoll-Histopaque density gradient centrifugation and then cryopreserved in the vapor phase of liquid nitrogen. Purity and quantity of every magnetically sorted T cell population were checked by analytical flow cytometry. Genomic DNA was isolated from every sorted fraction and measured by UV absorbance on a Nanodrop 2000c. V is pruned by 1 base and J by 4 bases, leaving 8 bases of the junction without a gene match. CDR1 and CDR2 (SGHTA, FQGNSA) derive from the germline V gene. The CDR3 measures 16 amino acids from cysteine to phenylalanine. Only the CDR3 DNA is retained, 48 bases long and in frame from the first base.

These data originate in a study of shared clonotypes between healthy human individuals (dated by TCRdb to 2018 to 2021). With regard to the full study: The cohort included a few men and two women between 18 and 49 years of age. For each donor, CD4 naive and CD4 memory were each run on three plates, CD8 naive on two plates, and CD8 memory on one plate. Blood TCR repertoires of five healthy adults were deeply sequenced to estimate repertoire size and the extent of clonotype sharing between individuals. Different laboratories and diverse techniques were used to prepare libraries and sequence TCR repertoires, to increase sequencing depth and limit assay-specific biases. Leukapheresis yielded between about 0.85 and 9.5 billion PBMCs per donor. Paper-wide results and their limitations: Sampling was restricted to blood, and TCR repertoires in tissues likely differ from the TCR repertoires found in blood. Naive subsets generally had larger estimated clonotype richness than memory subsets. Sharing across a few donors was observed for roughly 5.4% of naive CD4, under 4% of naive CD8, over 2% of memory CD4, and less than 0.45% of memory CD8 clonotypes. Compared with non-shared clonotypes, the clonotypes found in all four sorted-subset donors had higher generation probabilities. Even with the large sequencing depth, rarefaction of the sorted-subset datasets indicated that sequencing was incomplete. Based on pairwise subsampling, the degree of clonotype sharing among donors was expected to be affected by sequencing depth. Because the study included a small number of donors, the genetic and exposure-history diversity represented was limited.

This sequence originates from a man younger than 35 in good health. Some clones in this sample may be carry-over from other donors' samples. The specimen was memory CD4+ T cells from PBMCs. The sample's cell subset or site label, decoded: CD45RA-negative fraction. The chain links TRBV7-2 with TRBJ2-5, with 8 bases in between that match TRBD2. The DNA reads TGTGCCAGCAGCTTAGTGGGACTAGTGTTCGGAGAGACCCAGTACTTC. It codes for CASSLVGLVFGETQYF.